This T cell receptor (beta chain) was recorded in a study of cytomegalovirus exposure and HLA in healthy donors (dated by TCRdb to 2017 to 2019). Notes on the research overall: In an earlier analysis of fewer than 750 of the donors, 276 Gb of sequence data and 100 million or so unique TCR beta sequences from about 179 million T cells were reported. About 330 gigabases of sequencing data and around 85 million unique TCR sequences made up an early release that covered approximately 700 HLA-typed donors. Of the 300 to 450 genotyped donors, about 84% fell in the genetic ancestry cluster associated with self-reported Caucasian donors. The aim of the study was to test whether cataloging public T cell receptors could identify signatures of past pathogen exposure. The study used immunosequencing to profile the T cell repertoires of several hundred subjects and linked those repertoires to cytomegalovirus serostatus. Besides the first cohort of roughly 640 subjects, a separate validation cohort made up of roughly 120 different subjects was used. To predict cytomegalovirus infection status, the study combined high-throughput TCR immunosequencing, statistical association of individual TCRs with disease status, and machine learning. In a later analysis, previously published TCR beta repertoires from 666 donors were re-analyzed and high-resolution HLA genotyping was added so that TCR occurrence patterns could be studied. In the later analysis, no new phenotypic data were used to find candidate immune exposures; instead, reliance was placed on TCR beta sequences and their occurrence across donors. In an earlier analysis of a few hundred of the donors, high-throughput TCR beta sequencing was used to judge whether each TCR beta V gene segment behaved as functional or pseudogenic. Donor age, sex, ethnicity and CMV serostatus were collected together with the repertoire data. In a later genetic analysis, genome-wide SNP genotypes for about 65% of the roughly 700 donors were used, and that subset was treated as a discovery cohort. Every discovery cohort repertoire had been produced on one sequencing platform. Both class I and class II loci were covered by HLA typing, at four-digit resolution. The number of donors typed differed by locus, with about 629-630 for A, B, C, DRB1 and DQB1, 522 for DQA1, approximately 580 for DPA1, and some 470 for DPB1. A handful of DR-DQ haplotypes were handled as single units for association and clustering because linkage in the cohort was strong. Among almost 400 genotyped donors of the cohort, an average of approximately 240,000 unique TCR beta nucleotide sequences were sequenced per donor, roughly 20% of them non-productive. Summary of the overall study and its limitations: A cluster of highly shared sequence variants was judged likely to be a technical artifact of the sequencing pipeline. According to a later analysis, most CMV-associated TCR beta chains appeared to be HLA-restricted, and the HLA associations seemed to be driven largely by CMV exposure. The study listed 164 TCR beta chains as associated with cytomegalovirus. Assigning TCR associations to individual alleles was difficult when HLA alleles, especially DR and DQ, strongly co-occurred. A later analysis reported that several top co-occurrence clusters appeared linked to parvovirus B19, influenza, CMV and Epstein-Barr virus. A further reported finding was that TCR beta sequences accurately predicted the HLA-A and HLA-B alleles for most subjects in the first cohort. Broadly in line with IMGT annotations, most TCR beta V segments showed up in productive rearrangements about 87% or about 30% of the time in an earlier analysis of some 590 of the donors. V-gene and J-gene trimming of TCR beta chains was associated with a missense DCLRE1C variant in a later genetic analysis, and the association was replicated in an independent cohort. In a later analysis, the rate of TCR association differed among HLA loci, with DRB1 alleles having the most associated TCRs and HLA-C alleles having the fewest. At a false discovery rate of 0.05, a later analysis linked fewer than 20,000 TCR beta sequences to specific HLA alleles. Cytomegalovirus status was reported to be diagnosed by the classifier with high specificity and sensitivity in both the original and validation cohorts. Some IMGT-functional V segments, including TRBV6-2 and TRBV6-3, could not be told apart with the 87-base-pair reads, so those segments were excluded. Linkage disequilibrium might explain the correlated functional status among segregating V segments, but an unknown experimental factor could not be ruled out. In vitro tests confirmed that three of the cytomegalovirus-associated TCR beta chains recognize cytomegalovirus antigens. Only TCR beta chains were sequenced in this cohort, and the absence of alpha or paired-chain data limited detectable features. According to the authors, the approach could potentially be generalized to other disease states and immunological phenotypes. Compared with the roughly 670-donor mean, donors in an Asian-associated ancestry cluster had fewer N-insertions in productive TCRs, according to a later genetic analysis. Most TCR sequences were seen in very few donors, while some public TCRs were found in many individuals. Presence/absence analyses assumed roughly uniform sequencing depth across donors, an assumption that may not hold. In a later analysis, HLA-associated TCR beta chains were found to be more clonally expanded and to have lower generation probabilities than equally common non-associated chains. For the cohort, immune exposure information was limited to CMV serostatus. Because some donors lacked HLA typing at each locus, the association tests relied only on the typed subset. Because counts were too low, around 17 rarely observed V segments, including chromosome 9 orphons, were left out of the earlier analysis of 587 of the donors.

This clone was seen more than once but under ten times. What antigen it recognizes has not been identified. No base-level quality is on record; no much larger clone is a single base apart. The cohort consisted of fewer than 700 healthy bone marrow donors. At the time of sampling, all cohort members were nominally healthy, though unrecorded immune exposures were likely present. The donor tested CMV seronegative and was one of the 352 seronegative cohort members. Every donor gave a peripheral blood sample, and the peripheral blood mononuclear cells from that sample were used for TCR beta sequencing. The Qiagen DNeasy Blood Extraction Kit was used to extract genomic DNA from the blood cell samples. The V and J ends are trimmed by 0 bases and 6 bases, leaving 11 bases between them. Reading from cysteine to phenylalanine, the CDR3 counts 14 amino acids. Left in the record is the CDR3 DNA by itself, 42 bases read in frame from the first base. CDR1 and CDR2 are drawn from the germline V gene (reference sequence): SGHKS, YYEKEE.

Library construction relied on the immunoSEQ multiplex PCR assay. A mixture of 60 forward primers for TCR Vbeta segments and 13 reverse primers for TCR Jbeta segments was used in the multiplex PCR. Amplification of the CDR3 region of rearranged TCR beta genes was performed with a multiplex PCR assay on genomic DNA. The Illumina HiSeq System was used to sequence the amplified TCR beta libraries as 87-base-pair reads. The study's own analysis went as follows. A later analysis tallied 75 million to 95 million unique TCR beta chains across the 660 or so repertoires, and roughly 11 million of those chains were shared by two or more donors. Raw reads were error-corrected and collapsed into unique sequences by a nearest-neighbor algorithm in which closely related sequences were merged to remove PCR and sequencing errors. Alignment of CDR3 sequences to IMGT reference sequences was used to assign V, D and J gene segments. For a sequence to be retained, at least a six-nucleotide match to both a V gene segment and a J gene segment was required. A rearrangement was called productive if the CDR3 had no stop codons and remained in frame with V and J, and every other rearrangement was called non-productive. CDR3 was defined according to IMGT convention as the region running from the second conserved V-encoded cysteine to the conserved J-encoded phenylalanine. In an earlier analysis of roughly 580 of the donors, sequences lacking an unambiguous match to a single V gene segment were excluded. In an earlier analysis of more than 500 of the donors, a V segment was called functional when productive rearrangements were above 56.7%, and segregating when the standard deviation between donors exceeded 5%. To diagnose cytomegalovirus status from the catalog of TCR beta chain sequences, a statistical classification framework was built. In a later analysis, TCR nucleotide sequences were compared against IMGT/GENE-DB human TR gene sequences so that V and J genes could be assigned. Using the TCRdist pipeline, a later analysis assigned CDR3 sequences along with most-parsimonious VDJ recombination scenarios. A later analysis defined each TCR beta chain by its CDR3 amino acid sequence plus V-gene family, and excluded reads lacking a unique V-gene family. To address suspected cross-contamination and a sequencing artifact, a later analysis removed 592 highly shared, low-generation-probability nucleotide sequences. In a later analysis, a clonal expansion index was calculated for each public chain from normalized within-repertoire ranks of inferred template counts. Generation probabilities in a later analysis came from a VDJ recombination model fitted to out-of-frame rearrangements, and those results were checked against IGoR. A later analysis scored TCR-TCR, TCR-HLA and TCR-CMV co-occurrence with hypergeometric tests, applying a repertoire-size bias correction to TCR pairs. A later analysis estimated false discovery rates by permuting HLA or CMV assignments 20 times. In a later analysis, co-occurring TCRs were grouped using DBSCAN, with TCRdist sequence similarity added in when clustering inside HLA-allele-positive subsets. For co-occurrence clustering, repertoires with fewer than 30,000 or more than 120,000 public chains were excluded, along with four or five repertoires with anomalous nucleotide sharing. The table comes from immuneACCESS by way of TCRdb, which keeps in-frame sequences with V and J called. Part of the clones is missing from these tables; in studies checked, under half for an unresolved V gene and the rest for unknown reasons. V, J and clone size are those of that table, while D and trimming were read from the DNA. In this sample the table shows hundreds of thousands of clones, roughly 79% of which occur a single time. Jointly, the top ten make up more than 0.45% of the sample.

Sequencing used PBMCs. The source is a woman in her thirties or forties in good health and CMV-seronegative. The sequence joins TRBV5-5 to TRBJ2-3; the D region possibly corresponds to TRBD1 (6 bases align). Here the CDR3 is given as CASSLARGVDTQYF. The DNA reads TGTGCCAGCAGCTTGGCCAGGGGAGTTGATACGCAGTATTTT.